Each of the 9 T cell receptor beta chains below was sequenced from the same sample in a study of T cells in Graves' hyperthyroidism and ophthalmopathy. The investigators amplified TCR beta CDR3 regions from RNA transcripts. A first-round RT-PCR of the TCR CDR3 used the HTBI primer set. Each CDR3 protein gets one entry after TCRdb re-called the multiplex PCR reads with MiXCR. This sample carries roughly 300,000 distinct CDR3 sequences, approximately 15% of them seen once, and the ten largest clones take around 24%. Sequenced material: blood. The receptors here all came from a woman under 40 with Graves' hyperthyroidism.

In this sample, this clonotype turned up many times. The chain combines TRBV12-3 or TRBV12-4 with TRBJ2-3; the D gene is possibly TRBD1 (6 bases). This CDR3 region has 18 residues. The ends were cut back, 2 bases at V and 0 bases at J, with 18 bases in the middle. DNA for the CDR3: TGTGCCAGCAGTTTAAGGATGATCCGGGACAAAAGCACAGATACGCAGTATTTT. It codes for CASSLRMIRDKSTDTQYF.

As concerns this clonotype: A read error may be the cause here, since a much bigger clone is one base away. The chain joins TRBV3-1 to TRBJ2-7; D assignment may be TRBD1 or TRBD2 (5 bases each). Germline CDR1 and CDR2: LGHDT and YNNKEL (reference sequence). The CDR3 sequence is 15 residues long. The CDR3 nucleotides read TGTGCCAGCAGCCAAGCGTCGGGGACCCGCTACGAGCGGTACTTC. It specifies CASSQASGTRYERYF.

CDR3 sequence (DNA): TGTGCCAGTAGTATGGTAGCTAGCGGGAGGAATGAGCAGTTCTTC. It encodes CASSMVASGRNEQFF. The chain carries TRBV19 and TRBJ2-1, with TRBD2 matching 11 bases. The CDR3 loop spans 15 amino acids. Germline CDR1 LNHDA, CDR2 SQIVND (reference sequence). The V segment lost 3 bases and the J segment 7 bases; nucleotides outside the gene matches: 5.

This clonotype was picked up many times. V gene TRBV11-3 combines with J gene TRBJ2-1; D ambiguous. Between the trimmed V and J ends, which lost 4 bases and 3 bases, there was a span of 10 bases. Germline V gives CDR1 SGHNT, CDR2 YENEEA. This CDR3 region has 14 residues. The DNA for the CDR3 is TGTGCCAGCAGCTCAAAAGCGAACTACAATGAGCAGTTCTTC. It codes for CASSSKANYNEQFF. The entire variable domain, with the rest obtained from reference TRBV11-3 and TRBJ2-1, is as follows: EAGVVQSPRYKIIEKKQPVAFWCNPISGHNTLYWYLQNLGQGPELLIRYENEEAVDDSQLPKDRFSAERLKGVDSTLKIQPAELGDSAVYLCASSSKANYNEQFFGPGTRLTVL.

This chain links TRBV2 with TRBJ1-2, with D possibly being TRBD1 (5 bases). This CDR3 region has 12 residues. Germline loops: CDR1 SNHLY, CDR2 FYNNEI. The V and J ends lost 5 bases and 7 bases respectively, with 11 bases between them. CDR3 in amino acids: CASSQRQGGYTF. For the CDR3, the DNA is TGTGCCAGCAGTCAACGGCAGGGTGGCTACACCTTC. The whole variable domain, filled in from reference TRBV2 and TRBJ1-2, reads EPEVTQTPSHQVTQMGQEVILRCVPISNHLYFYWYRQILGQKVEFLVSFYNNEISEKSEIFDDQFSVERPDGSNFTLKIRSTKLEDSAMYFCASSQRQGGYTFGSGTRLTVV.

This clonotype has just a few counts. The chain carries TRBV15 and TRBJ2-3; D possibly corresponds to TRBD2 (6 bases). With 6 bases removed from V and 4 bases from J, the gap between germline ends came to 14 bases. In germline, CDR1 is LNHNV, CDR2 YYDKDF (reference sequence). The CDR3 runs to 14 residues. CDR3 sequence reads: CATRLAARADTQYF. CDR3 nucleotides: TGTGCCACCAGACTAGCCGCACGAGCAGATACGCAGTATTTT.

This clonotype has more than one count but fewer than ten. This chain joins TRBV11-2 and TRBJ2-1, with TRBD1 matching 8 bases. The CDR3 runs 16 residues. The ends lost 3 bases at V and 6 bases at J; junction bases unmatched: 10. Germline V CDR1 and CDR2: SGHAT, FQNNGV. The CDR3 region has the DNA TGTGCCAGCAGCTTCTACATGGGGACAGGTGTCAATGAGCAGTTCTTC. Its protein is CASSFYMGTGVNEQFF.

Many counts were recorded for this clonotype. CDR3 residues: CASSLGVAQETQYF. CDR3 coding DNA: TGTGCCAGCAGTTTGGGGGTTGCGCAAGAGACCCAGTACTTC. This chain joins TRBV12-3 or TRBV12-4 and TRBJ2-5; D assignment may be TRBD1 or TRBD2 (5 bases each). The CDR3 length is 14 residues. V was trimmed by 3 bases and J by 2 bases, leaving 10 bases between them.

In its sample, this clonotype was seen many times. The CDR3 nucleotides read TGCGCCAGCATGGGGCAGAGGAACACTGAAGCTTTCTTT. Protein sequence: CASMGQRNTEAFF. The V call is TRBV10-2, the J call TRBJ1-1; the D gene is possibly TRBD1 (5 bases). V was clipped by 7 bases and J by 1 base, with 10 bases between them. Per the germline V gene, CDR1 is WSHSY and CDR2 is SAAADI. This CDR3 spans 13 amino acids.